This passage covers 25 T cell receptor beta chains from one sample sequenced in a study of regulatory T cells in long-lasting Graves disease. The time point is: newly diagnosed GD, antithyroid drugs for less than 3 months. The TCR library was prepared using RNA isolated from PBMCs. For TCR beta, libraries came from iRepertoire HTBI primers and Arm-PCR of CDR3 regions. Each CDR3 protein is one row after TCRdb ran MiXCR on the multiplex PCR reads. The sample records about 300,000 distinct CDR3 sequences, 18% being singletons. This specimen consisted of peripheral blood mononuclear cells (PBMCs), obtained at new diagnosis, from a patient treated with antithyroid drugs. Every receptor here comes from a female donor with Graves disease.

This clonotype was detected ten times or more. This sequence joins TRBV12-3 or TRBV12-4 and TRBJ2-3; the D is unclear. The V and J ends lost 8 bases and 3 bases respectively, with 9 bases between them. CDR3 size: 12 residues. CDR3 nucleotide sequence: TGTGCCAGCCAATCACTAACAGATACGCAGTATTTT. Translation: CASQSLTDTQYF.

Many counts were recorded for this clonotype. The chain combines TRBV20-1 with TRBJ2-3; 7 nucleotides agree with TRBD2. The germline V gene has CDR1 DFQATT and CDR2 SNEGSKA (reference sequence). V was pared by 5 bases and J by 10 bases, with 15 bases of the junction left unmatched. The CDR3 extends over 14 amino acids. The CDR3 sequence is CSAPVAGDPVAQYF. CDR3 bases: TGCAGTGCTCCGGTCGCGGGAGACCCGGTAGCGCAGTATTTT.

This clonotype has ten or more counts. The gene calls are TRBV19 and TRBJ1-2, with D tentatively TRBD1 (5 bases). The length of the CDR3 is 16 residues. V lost 7 bases to trimming and J lost 3 bases, with 21 bases between them. CDR1 LNHDA and CDR2 SQIVND come from the germline V gene (reference sequence). The chain's CDR3 is CASKTPGRTQDYGYTF. The CDR3 DNA follows: TGTGCCAGTAAAACGCCGGGACGGACCCAGGACTATGGCTACACCTTC.

This clonotype has just a few counts. V is TRBV20-1 and J is TRBJ2-7, with TRBD2 matching 8 bases. V was clipped by 7 bases and J by 5 bases; unmatched bases: 4. Germline values: CDR1 DFQATT, CDR2 SNEGSKA (reference sequence). The CDR3 sequence is 11 residues long. CDR3 loop: CSGGGLDEQYF. In DNA form, the CDR3 reads TGCAGTGGCGGGGGGCTGGACGAGCAGTACTTC.

This clonotype was found many times. CDR3 protein: CASSLALIGGYGYTF. As DNA, the CDR3 is TGTGCCAGCAGTTTAGCGCTGATAGGGGGATATGGCTACACCTTC. V is TRBV12-3 or TRBV12-4 and J is TRBJ1-2; D is perhaps TRBD1 (6 bases). The length of the CDR3 is 15 residues. Deletions cut 0 bases from V and 5 bases from J, with 13 bases between.

This clonotype was detected ten times or more. This chain links TRBV7-8 with TRBJ2-4; D may be TRBD1 (5 bases). Germline CDR1 reads SGHVS; CDR2 reads FQNEAQ. This CDR3 is built from 15 residues. Trimming stripped 0 bases from V and 0 bases from J, with 6 bases between. The CDR3 reads CASSLAGEAKNIQYF. CDR3 nucleotides: TGTGCCAGCAGCTTAGCAGGGGAAGCCAAAAACATTCAGTACTTC.

This clonotype was counted only a few times. V is TRBV7-9 and J is TRBJ2-3; D is unclear. V was pared by 0 bases and J by 8 bases, with 9 bases between. This CDR3 is built from 13 residues. CDR1 and CDR2 (germline): SEHNR, FQNEAQ (reference sequence). The CDR3 sequence is CASSLAPNPTQYF. CDR3 coding DNA: TGTGCCAGCAGCTTAGCCCCGAATCCTACGCAGTATTTT.

This chain uses TRBV30 with TRBJ2-3; 11 positions agree with TRBD2. The V gene's germline CDR1 is GTSNPN and CDR2 SVGIG (reference sequence). J lost 5 bases, V lost 1 base, and 14 bases had no gene match. This CDR3 is 18 amino acids long. The CDR3 DNA reads as TGTGCCTGGAGTGGTCTAGCGGGAGGCCTAGGTGGTCGAGATACGCAGTATTTT. This sequence encodes CAWSGLAGGLGGRDTQYF.

CDR3 region: CSATDGNTGELFF. CDR3 nucleotides: TGCAGTGCAACAGATGGGAACACCGGGGAGCTGTTTTTT. V is TRBV20-1 and J is TRBJ2-2; D is uncertain. The CDR3 has 13 residues. V was pared by 6 bases and J by 1 base, with 9 bases between. CDR1 and CDR2 (germline): DFQATT, SNEGSKA (reference sequence).

The chain employs TRBV7-6 and TRBJ2-1; D gene unclear. The CDR3 extends over 14 amino acids. Trimming took 5 bases from V and 7 from J, leaving 15 bases between them. From germline, CDR1 is SGHVS and CDR2 FNYEAQ. The CDR3 reads CASSHASGVNEQFF. The CDR3, as DNA: TGTGCCAGCAGCCACGCCAGTGGGGTAAATGAGCAGTTCTTC.

The chain links TRBV2 to TRBJ2-5; 7 nucleotides align to TRBD1. Unmatched junction bases numbered 2, after V lost 1 base and J lost 0 bases. This CDR3 has 15 amino acids. Germline lookup yields CDR1 SNHLY and CDR2 FYNNEI. CDR3 region: CASSEDRGDQETQYF. DNA of the CDR3: TGTGCCAGCAGTGAAGACAGGGGCGACCAAGAGACCCAGTACTTC.

V is TRBV10-3 and J is TRBJ2-7; perhaps TRBD2 as D (6 bases). Germline V lookup: CDR1 ENHRY, CDR2 SYGVKD. The V and J ends lost 6 bases and 0 bases respectively, with 12 bases between them. This CDR3 region has 14 residues. CDR3: CAIREGSRSYEQYF. In nucleotides, the CDR3 is TGTGCCATCAGGGAGGGGTCGCGCTCCTACGAGCAGTACTTC.

This clonotype was seen a few times. A read error may be the cause here, since a much bigger clone is one base away. Here the CDR3 omits its conserved ending phenylalanine or tryptophan, so a read error is the likely source. The chain employs TRBV30 and TRBJ1-1, with D maybe TRBD1 (5 bases). The germline gives CDR1 GTSNPN, CDR2 SVGIG (reference sequence). This CDR3 is built from 12 residues. V lost 2 bases, J lost 11 bases, and 15 bases lay in between. The CDR3 here is CAWSPGPLLAFY. In nucleotides, the CDR3 is TGTGCCTGGAGTCCGGGACCCTTGCTGGCTTTCTAT.

This clonotype was counted ten times or more. The gene calls are TRBV25-1 and TRBJ1-1; weak D call: TRBD1 (5 bases). The V gene lost 4 bases and the J gene lost 7 bases, with 13 bases spanning the gap. The CDR3 spans 13 residues. Germline CDR1 MGHDK, CDR2 SYGVNS. CDR3 sequence reads: CASSAFAGNEAFF. The CDR3 DNA sequence: TGTGCCAGCAGTGCTTTTGCAGGGAATGAAGCTTTCTTT.

The sample holds a few counts of this clonotype. The rearrangement links TRBV30 to TRBJ1-4; D unclear. CDR3 length equals 14 residues. V was trimmed by 1 base and J by 4 bases, leaving 10 bases between them. Germline lookup yields CDR1 GTSNPN and CDR2 SVGIG (reference sequence). The CDR3 nucleotides are TGTGCCTGGAGTGAAGGGTTAAATAATGAAAAACTGTTTTTT. Residues: CAWSEGLNNEKLFF.

There are a few counts of this clonotype. The V call is TRBV5-1, the J call TRBJ2-2, with a tentative D call TRBD1 (5 bases). From germline, CDR1 is SGHRS and CDR2 YFSETQ. V dropped 0 bases and J dropped 7 bases, with 16 bases sitting between them. This CDR3 region has 16 residues. The CDR3 DNA reads as TGCGCCAGCAGCTTGGGCTCGTTCTCAGGGTACGGGGAGCTGTTTTTT. Its protein is CASSLGSFSGYGELFF. Variable domain in full (rest from reference TRBV5-1 and TRBJ2-2): KAGVTQTPRYLIKTRGQQVTLSCSPISGHRSVSWYQQTPGQGLQFLFEYFSETQRNKGNFPGRFSGRQFSNSRSEMNVSTLELGDSALYLCASSLGSFSGYGELFFGEGSRLTVL.

The genes are TRBV7-9 and TRBJ2-1; 7 bases are shared with TRBD2. The CDR3 spans 16 residues. Germline V gene sequence: CDR1 SEHNR, CDR2 FQNEAQ (reference sequence). The junction had 19 bases not matched to a gene; V was cut back by 9 bases and J by 8 bases. The CDR3 spells CASLRAGDQLRDEQFF. CDR3 DNA: TGTGCCAGTCTTCGGGCGGGAGACCAACTCAGGGATGAGCAGTTCTTC.

This clonotype showed up many times. V and J are TRBV3-1 and TRBJ1-2; no firm D call. The CDR3 is 16 residues long. Germline V lookup: CDR1 LGHDT, CDR2 YNNKEL (reference sequence). Trimming removed 4 bases from V and 5 bases from J, with 20 bases in between. The CDR3 sequence: CASSRTGLEVRYGYTF. In nucleotides, the CDR3 is TGTGCCAGCAGCCGAACCGGGCTGGAAGTAAGATATGGCTACACCTTC.

This clonotype was counted many times. The chain uses TRBV7-3 and TRBJ1-1; TRBD1 matches at 7 bases. V was clipped by 5 bases and J by 1 base; unmatched bases: 7. Germline CDR1 SGHTA, CDR2 FQGTGA. This CDR3 is built from 15 residues. The CDR3 reads CASSPRDSPNTEAFF. The CDR3 DNA reads TGTGCCAGCAGCCCCCGGGACAGCCCGAACACTGAAGCTTTCTTT.

There are many counts of this clonotype. CDR3 in DNA: TGTGCCAGCAGCTATGCGGGGGTAATAAATGAGCAGTTCTTC. This translates into CASSYAGVINEQFF. The rearrangement uses TRBV11-2 and TRBJ2-1; 7 positions match TRBD2. Germline lookup yields CDR1 SGHAT and CDR2 FQNNGV. Trimming at V came to 4 bases and at J to 7 bases, leaving 7 bases not matched to a gene. The CDR3 is made up of 14 amino acids.

This clonotype has just one count. The chain carries TRBV20-1 and TRBJ2-3, with 14 bases aligning to TRBD2. Germline CDR1 and CDR2: DFQATT and SNEGSKA (reference sequence). V was clipped by 6 bases and J by 3 bases; unmatched bases: 17. The CDR3 loop spans 19 amino acids. The CDR3 DNA sequence: TGCAGTGCCCACCCCCCGGGACTAGCGGGAGTTGTAGAAACAGATACGCAGTATTTT. Its protein product is CSAHPPGLAGVVETDTQYF.

There are many counts of this clonotype. The chain employs TRBV5-1 and TRBJ2-3; 7 bases map to TRBD1. Germline loops: CDR1 SGHRS, CDR2 YFSETQ. This CDR3 is built from 15 residues. J gave up 6 bases and V 2 bases, and 9 bases lay outside the gene matches. CDR3 amino acids: CASSFLGGVGDTQYF. CDR3 coding DNA: TGCGCCAGCAGCTTTCTAGGGGGCGTCGGGGATACGCAGTATTTT.

This clonotype has ten or more counts. This rearrangement joins TRBV4-1 to TRBJ1-2, with no clear D. The CDR3 loop spans 13 amino acids. V gave up 3 bases and J gave up 10 bases, with 15 bases separating them. Germline CDR1 and CDR2: MGHRA and YSYEKL. CDR3 DNA sequence: TGCGCCAGCAGCCACCCAGGTTCGAAGGACTACACCTTC. Residues: CASSHPGSKDYTF.

This clonotype was recorded at least ten times. The chain employs TRBV30 and TRBJ1-5; maybe TRBD1 (5 bases). Germline V lookup: CDR1 GTSNPN, CDR2 SVGIG (reference sequence). V shed 5 bases and J shed 11 bases, with 25 bases lying between them. This CDR3 is built from 15 residues. The CDR3 is CAWSGSWDSGAAQHF. The CDR3 region has the DNA TGTGCCTGGTCCGGATCTTGGGACTCTGGAGCTGCCCAGCATTTT.

There are a few counts of this clonotype. This chain links TRBV9 with TRBJ2-3, with 10 bases fitting TRBD2. Germline CDR1 reads SGDLS; CDR2 reads YYNGEE. Trimming removed 4 bases from V and 2 bases from J; junction bases left unmatched: 7. The CDR3 is made up of 16 amino acids. CDR3 region: CASSPSSGRITDTQYF. CDR3 nucleotide sequence: TGTGCCAGCAGCCCCTCTAGCGGGAGAATCACAGATACGCAGTATTTT. The variable domain in full, completed from reference TRBV9 and TRBJ2-3, reads DSGVTQTPKHLITATGQRVTLRCSPRSGDLSVYWYQQSLDQGLQFLIQYYNGEERAKGNILERFSAQQFPDLHSELNLSSLELGDSALYFCASSPSSGRITDTQYFGPGTRLTVL.